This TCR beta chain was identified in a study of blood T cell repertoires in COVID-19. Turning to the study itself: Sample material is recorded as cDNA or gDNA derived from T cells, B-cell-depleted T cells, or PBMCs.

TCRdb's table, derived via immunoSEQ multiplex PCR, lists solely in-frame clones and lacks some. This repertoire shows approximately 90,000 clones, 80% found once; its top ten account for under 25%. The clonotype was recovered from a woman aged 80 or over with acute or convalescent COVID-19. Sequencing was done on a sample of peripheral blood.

CDR3 residues: CASSEFSGYGETQYF. The CDR3 DNA sequence: TGTGCCAGCAGTGAGTTTTCCGGGTACGGAGAGACCCAGTACTTC. The chain is built from TRBV2 and TRBJ2-5; D call uncertain. From germline, CDR1 is SNHLY and CDR2 FYNNEI. Trimming left V 3 bases short and J 4 bases short, with 15 bases between. The CDR3 extends over 15 amino acids.